This T cell receptor beta chain stems from a study of blood T cell repertoires in COVID-19. Study context: From T cells, B-cell-depleted T cells, or PBMCs came the material, which was cDNA or gDNA.

Original processing methods: How many nucleated cells were present was estimated from reference gene primer amplification. Assay used: immunoSEQ multiplex PCR; TCRdb lists only in-frame clones, some missing. V and J calls plus clone size are reproduced from that table; the DNA served to infer D and trimming. The sample yields 110,000 or so clones, 85% to 90% seen once. The germline V gene encodes CDR1 MDHEN and CDR2 SYDVKM. Trimming stripped 7 bases from V and 0 bases from J, with 9 bases between. This CDR3 has 13 amino acids. V and J are TRBV28 and TRBJ1-1; unclear D gene. Sequenced: peripheral blood. The clonotype was recovered from a woman between 45 and 60 years old with acute or convalescent COVID-19. The CDR3 spells CASTVDMNTEAFF. CDR3 coding DNA: TGTGCCAGCACTGTAGACATGAACACTGAAGCTTTCTTT.